This TCR beta chain appears in the sequencing data of a study of blood T cell repertoires in COVID-19 (dated by TCRdb to 2018 to 2020). For the study in its entirety: Collaborator samples came from the United States, Italy and Spain and covered acute and convalescent phases of COVID-19. The prospective study material was composed of cDNA or gDNA derived from T cells, B-cell-depleted T cells, or PBMCs. Sample metadata almost always included a de-identified subject ID, COVID-19 status, age in years and sex. A freely available public database, intended as a resource for researchers studying the immune response to SARS-CoV-2, is where the repertoires were released. The samples were drawn from the first 160 participants of the ongoing ImmuneRACE study and from over a thousand subjects provided by 6 global collaborators. Deeply sampled blood TCRbeta repertoires from subjects exposed to, actively infected with, or recovered from COVID-19 were included in the dataset. Where available, HLA class I and class II types were obtained from metadata supplied by the sample provider rather than from assay-based typing.

Beyond this particular receptor, the publication reports: Clinical and demographic metadata were provided uncurated, with the amount varying by source and participant.

Trimming costs V 2 bases and J 10 bases, and their ends lie 7 bases apart. Spanning cysteine to phenylalanine, the CDR3 consists of 11 amino acids. The retained sequence is limited to the CDR3, 33 bases, with the frame set at the first base. The germline V gene provides CDR1 SGDLS and CDR2 YYNGEE. TCRbeta CDR3 regions were amplified from genomic DNA using the immunoSEQ Assay, a bias-controlled multiplex PCR. In the paper's pipeline: Within the assay, amplification of reference gene primers was used to estimate how many nucleated cells each sample contained. To quantify the absolute abundance of each unique TCRbeta CDR3 rearrangement, sequence reads were collapsed and filtered. For each sample, productive Simpson clonality was calculated by taking the square root of Simpson's diversity index across productive rearrangements. The clones in this table, taken by TCRdb from immuneACCESS, are in-frame only. Not every clone is retained; where verified, under half of the shortfall comes from an unresolved V gene, and the cause of the rest is unknown. That table is the source of V, J and clone size, and D and trimming were worked out from the DNA. The table for this sample lists around 150,000 clones; around 84% of them were counted only once. About 7.3% of the sample comes from the top ten.

Enrolling through a virtual design, the prospective study's participants ranged in age from roughly 18 to 90 years and lived across some 22 United States geographic areas. To assign participants to cohorts, the prospective study relied on clinical history that participants themselves reported in a screening survey and a study questionnaire. Recovered participants in ImmuneRACE Cohort 3 were defined by two consecutive negative NP/OP PCR tests, clearance by a healthcare professional, or resolution of symptoms. Each participant in the prospective study had whole blood, serum and a nasopharyngeal or oropharyngeal swab collected by mobile phlebotomists. Prospective study participants could optionally give additional blood draws and questionnaires over an approximately 2-month period. Prospective study blood samples were shipped either frozen or at room temperature before DNA extraction. A word on this clone: There is no known antigen for this receptor. No clone much larger than this one lies a single base away; base qualities are absent.

Recombination linked TRBV9 to TRBJ2-1, and the D gene may be TRBD2, 6 bases matching. The source of this sequence is a man aged 50-60 years who had recovered from COVID-19. The specimen was PBMCs or T cells enriched from blood (not recorded which). This receptor carries the CDR3 CASSVAGEQFF. In nucleotide form, the sequence is TGTGCCAGCAGCGTCGCGGGGGAGCAGTTCTTC. The full variable domain, completed from the reference TRBV9 and TRBJ2-1 proteins outside the CDR3, reads DSGVTQTPKHLITATGQRVTLRCSPRSGDLSVYWYQQSLDQGLQFLIQYYNGEERAKGNILERFSAQQFPDLHSELNLSSLELGDSALYFCASSVAGEQFFGPGTRLTVL.